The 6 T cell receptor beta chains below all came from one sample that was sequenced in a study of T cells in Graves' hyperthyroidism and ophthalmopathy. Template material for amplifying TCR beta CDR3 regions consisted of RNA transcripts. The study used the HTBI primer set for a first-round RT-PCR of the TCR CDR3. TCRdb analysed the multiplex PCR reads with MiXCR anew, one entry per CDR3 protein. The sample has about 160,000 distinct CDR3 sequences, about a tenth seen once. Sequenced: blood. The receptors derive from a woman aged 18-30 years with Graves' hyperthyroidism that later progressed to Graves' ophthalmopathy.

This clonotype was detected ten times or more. The CDR3 reads CASRLWGDVNTGELFF. CDR3 DNA sequence: TGTGCCAGCAGGCTTTGGGGGGACGTGAACACCGGGGAGCTGTTTTTT. The chain couples TRBV2 to TRBJ2-2, with a weak D call TRBD2 (6 bases). In germline, CDR1 is SNHLY, CDR2 FYNNEI. This CDR3 has 16 amino acids. V was trimmed by 6 bases and J by 1 base, leaving 15 bases between them.

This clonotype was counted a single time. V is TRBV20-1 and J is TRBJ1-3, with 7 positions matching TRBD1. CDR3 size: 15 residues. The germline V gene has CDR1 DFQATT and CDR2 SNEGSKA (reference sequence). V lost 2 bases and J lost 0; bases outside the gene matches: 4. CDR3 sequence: CSARLDRSSGNTIYF. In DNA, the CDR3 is TGCAGTGCTAGACTGGACAGGAGCTCTGGAAACACCATATATTTT.

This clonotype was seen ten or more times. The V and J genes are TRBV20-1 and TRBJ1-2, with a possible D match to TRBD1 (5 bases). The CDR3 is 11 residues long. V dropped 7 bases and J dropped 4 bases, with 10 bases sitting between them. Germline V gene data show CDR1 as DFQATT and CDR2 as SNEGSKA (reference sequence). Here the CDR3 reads CSVRVGYGYTF. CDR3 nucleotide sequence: TGCAGTGTCAGGGTGGGCTATGGCTACACCTTC.

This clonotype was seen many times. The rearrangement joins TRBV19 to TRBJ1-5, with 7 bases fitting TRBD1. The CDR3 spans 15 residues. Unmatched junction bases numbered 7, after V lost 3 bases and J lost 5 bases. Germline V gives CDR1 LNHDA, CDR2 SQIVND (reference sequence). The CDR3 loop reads CASSMGRDSYQPQHF. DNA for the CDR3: TGTGCCAGTAGTATGGGTCGGGACAGCTATCAGCCCCAGCATTTT.

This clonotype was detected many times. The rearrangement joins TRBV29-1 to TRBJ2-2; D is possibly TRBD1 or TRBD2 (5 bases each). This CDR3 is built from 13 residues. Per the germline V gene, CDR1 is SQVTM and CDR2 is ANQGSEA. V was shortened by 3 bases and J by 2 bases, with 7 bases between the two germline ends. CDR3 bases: TGCAGCGTTGACGGGGCAAACACCGGGGAGCTGTTTTTT. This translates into CSVDGANTGELFF.

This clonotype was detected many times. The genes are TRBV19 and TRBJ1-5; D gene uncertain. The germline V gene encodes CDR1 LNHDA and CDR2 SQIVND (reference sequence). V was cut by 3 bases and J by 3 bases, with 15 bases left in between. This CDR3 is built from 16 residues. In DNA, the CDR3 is TGTGCCAGTAGTATGGGGTCAGGAATCTACAATCAGCCCCAGCATTTT. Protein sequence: CASSMGSGIYNQPQHF.